The source of this TCR beta chain is a study of identical twins. Study outcomes and limitations: Abundant beta clonotypes from cord blood had fewer insertions, unlike memory repertoires, which showed none. Its conclusions, products of cross-sectional statistical analysis, did not come from following the same donors.

In regard to this clonotype: Its antigen is still unknown.

Trimming stripped 5 bases from V and 0 bases from J, with 12 bases between. Germline V gene data show CDR1 as LNHNV and CDR2 as YYDKDF (reference sequence). The CDR3 contains 15 residues. Using its own MiXCR run on the 5' RACE reads, TCRdb lists one record per CDR3 protein. The repertoire holds approximately 690,000 distinct CDR3 sequences, with roughly 6.2% as singletons. This receptor was obtained from a young man in good health. The chain uses TRBV15 and TRBJ2-3; D possibly corresponds to TRBD2 (7 bases). The specimen was naive T cells sorted from blood. The CDR3 spells CATSLGGGSTDTQYF. The DNA for the CDR3 is TGTGCCACCAGCTTGGGCGGGGGCAGCACAGATACGCAGTATTTT.